This TCR beta chain was found in a study of blood T cell repertoires in COVID-19. The table came from immunoSEQ multiplex PCR; TCRdb's copy has only in-frame clones and leaves some out. The sample consists of about 180,000 clones, 80% to 90% of them appearing once. Germline V CDR1 and CDR2: SGDLS, YYNGEE. V lost 5 bases and J lost 2; bases outside the gene matches: 5. The CDR3 extends over 15 amino acids. This TCR was sampled from a man aged 55-75 years with acute or convalescent COVID-19. V and J are TRBV9 and TRBJ2-1, with 9 bases lining up with TRBD2. The sample taken for sequencing was peripheral blood. The CDR3 bases are TGTGCCAGCAGTCAAACTAGCGGGCCCTACAATGAGCAGTTCTTC. Translated: CASSQTSGPYNEQFF.